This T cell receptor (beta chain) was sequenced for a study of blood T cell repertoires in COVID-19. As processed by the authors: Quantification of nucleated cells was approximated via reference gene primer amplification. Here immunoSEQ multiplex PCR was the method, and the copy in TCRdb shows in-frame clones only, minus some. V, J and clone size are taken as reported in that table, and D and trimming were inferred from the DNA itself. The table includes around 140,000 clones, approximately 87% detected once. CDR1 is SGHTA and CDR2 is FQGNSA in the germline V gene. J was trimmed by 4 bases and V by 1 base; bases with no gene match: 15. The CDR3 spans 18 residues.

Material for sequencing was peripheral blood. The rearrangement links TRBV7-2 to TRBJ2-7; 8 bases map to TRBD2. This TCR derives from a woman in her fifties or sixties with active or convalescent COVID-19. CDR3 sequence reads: CASSLDPLPTSGIYEQYF. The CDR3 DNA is TGTGCCAGCAGCTTAGACCCACTTCCTACTAGCGGAATTTACGAGCAGTACTTC.